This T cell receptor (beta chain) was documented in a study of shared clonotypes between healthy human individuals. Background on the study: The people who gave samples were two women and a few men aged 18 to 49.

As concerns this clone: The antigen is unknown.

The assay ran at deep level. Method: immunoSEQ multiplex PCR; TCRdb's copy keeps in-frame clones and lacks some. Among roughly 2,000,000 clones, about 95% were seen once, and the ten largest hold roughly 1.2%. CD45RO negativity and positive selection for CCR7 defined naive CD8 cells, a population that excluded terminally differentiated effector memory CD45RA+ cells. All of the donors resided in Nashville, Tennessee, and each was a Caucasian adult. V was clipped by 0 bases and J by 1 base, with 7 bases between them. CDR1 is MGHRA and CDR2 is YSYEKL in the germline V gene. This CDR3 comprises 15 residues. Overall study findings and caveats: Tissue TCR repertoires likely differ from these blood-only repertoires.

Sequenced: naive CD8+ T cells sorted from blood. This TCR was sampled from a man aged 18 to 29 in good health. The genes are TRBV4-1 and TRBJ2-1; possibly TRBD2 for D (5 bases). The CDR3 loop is CASSQEDWSYNEQFF. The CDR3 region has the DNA TGCGCCAGCAGCCAAGAGGACTGGTCCTACAATGAGCAGTTCTTC.